The sequence of this T cell receptor (beta chain) was determined in a study of blood T cells in healthy people across ages. Study outcomes and limitations: With naive T cell percentage, TCR beta diversity showed a strong correlation.

Primed by a sample-barcoded 5' primer and a J-beta primer mix, a second PCR proceeded for about 7 to 11 cycles. With 12 random nucleotides, a template-switch adaptor tagged each individual cDNA molecule. From the 5' RACE reads, TCRdb called clonotypes with MiXCR, one entry per CDR3 protein. The sample holds more than 550,000 distinct CDR3 sequences; approximately 21% are singletons and the top ten take roughly a fifth. This clonotype was counted between two and nine times. Its antigen is undetermined. Germline lookup yields CDR1 LGHDT and CDR2 YNNKEL (reference sequence). CDR3 length: 16 amino acids. Every participating donor contributed about 10 milliliters of peripheral blood through a draw. Samples each yielded at least 5.5 micrograms of total RNA.

This sequence was found in a man in his sixties or seventies in good health. Sequenced sample: blood. The chain links TRBV3-1 to TRBJ2-5; no clear D. The DNA end is more similar to TRBJ2-7, so the J call may be wrong. Written as DNA, the CDR3 is TGTGCCAGCAGCCAAGATCCGGGCACCCTCTCCTACGAGCAGTACTTC. This translates into CASSQDPGTLSYEQYF.